These T cell receptor beta chains were read from a single sample in a study of shared clonotypes between healthy human individuals. Measured with immunoSEQ multiplex PCR; TCRdb has only the in-frame clones, and not every one. The sample yields hundreds of thousands of clones, approximately 96% seen once. Input material: naive CD8+ T cells sorted from blood. The receptor set was obtained from a woman in her 30s in good health. CDR3s include the opening cysteine and the closing phenylalanine or tryptophan. Fields, in order: CDR3 length, J gene, V gene, CDR3 protein.

length: 13; J: TRBJ1-1; V: TRBV28; CDR3: CASSPSWDTEAFF
length: 16; J: TRBJ1-5; V: TRBV2; CDR3: CASSERQLLPNQPQHF
length: 13; J: TRBJ2-1; V: TRBV11-2; CDR3: CASSFRQGPEQFF
length: 14; J: TRBJ1-3; V: TRBV28; CDR3: CASITPSSGNTIYF
length: 16; J: TRBJ2-3; V: TRBV27; CDR3: CASNPSAGGSSDTQYF
length: 14; J: TRBJ2-4; V: TRBV13; CDR3: CASSGEVAKNIQYF
length: 10; J: TRBJ1-2; V: TRBV19; CDR3: CASKARSYTF
length: 18; J: TRBJ2-6; V: TRBV11-2; CDR3: CASSRASRPGFGANVLTF
length: 15; J: TRBJ2-3; V: TRBV19; CDR3: CASSNSGSPTDTQYF
length: 15; J: TRBJ2-5; V: TRBV21-1; CDR3: CASSTPSLMVETQYF
length: 16; J: TRBJ1-4; V: TRBV28; CDR3: CASSLSVRRVGEKLFF
length: 18; J: TRBJ2-3; V: TRBV2; CDR3: CASSDRDSTGGDPDTQYF
length: 13; J: TRBJ2-5; V: TRBV7-9; CDR3: CASSLGNQETQYF
length: 15; J: TRBJ2-3; V: TRBV19; CDR3: CASSIVTSAKDTQYF
length: 14; J: TRBJ2-5; V: TRBV11-2; CDR3: CASSLGPQEETQYF
length: 13; J: TRBJ1-1; V: TRBV29-1; CDR3: CSVGTGEGTEAFF
length: 16; J: TRBJ2-2; V: TRBV27; CDR3: CASSSGLAGGHGELFF
length: 15; J: TRBJ2-7; V: TRBV7-8; CDR3: CASSPGLTRYYEQYF
length: 16; J: TRBJ2-3; V: TRBV28; CDR3: CASSLNLAESTDTQYF
length: 16; J: TRBJ2-2; V: TRBV5-4; CDR3: CASSLRIAGETGELFF
length: 12; J: TRBJ2-5; V: TRBV19; CDR3: CASSRLGETQYF
length: 15; J: TRBJ2-1; V: TRBV6-6; CDR3: CASSNRRPRYNEQFF
length: 16; J: TRBJ2-1; V: TRBV6-6; CDR3: CASSARAGGPGNEQFF
length: 11; J: TRBJ2-1; V: TRBV11-2; CDR3: CASRQSNEQFF
length: 14; J: TRBJ2-7; V: TRBV28; CDR3: CASRTRQGQSEQYF
length: 13; J: TRBJ2-2; V: TRBV7-9; CDR3: CASSSDGIGELFF
length: 14; J: TRBJ2-5; V: TRBV9; CDR3: CASSQTSTQETQYF
length: 15; J: TRBJ2-7; V: TRBV27; CDR3: CASSPSSGSGYEQYF
length: 13; J: TRBJ2-5; V: TRBV7-3; CDR3: CASRKTEEETQYF
length: 14; J: TRBJ1-2; V: TRBV2; CDR3: CASMGNLRNYGYTF
length: 14; J: TRBJ2-7; V: TRBV5-4; CDR3: CASSLGGGLYEQYF
length: 13; J: TRBJ1-1; V: TRBV5-6; CDR3: CASSWTENTEAFF
length: 15; J: TRBJ2-5; V: TRBV19; CDR3: CASSGLAGVGETQYF
length: 16; J: TRBJ1-2; V: TRBV27; CDR3: CASSLTPGGGFYGYTF
length: 17; J: TRBJ2-5; V: TRBV21-1; CDR3: CASSKIRVAGELETQYF
length: 14; J: TRBJ1-1; V: TRBV7-9; CDR3: CASSNATGYTEAFF
length: 12; J: TRBJ2-7; V: TRBV27; CDR3: CASSLMGDEQYF
length: 19; J: TRBJ1-4; V: TRBV15; CDR3: CATSRDPGTSHATNEKLFF
length: 12; J: TRBJ1-1; V: TRBV9; CDR3: CASSAGESEAFF
length: 11; J: TRBJ1-2; V: TRBV28; CDR3: CASSQYYGYTF
length: 14; J: TRBJ2-7; V: TRBV7-2; CDR3: CASSLLPPPYEQYF
length: 14; J: TRBJ1-1; V: TRBV28; CDR3: CASSNQGARTEAFF